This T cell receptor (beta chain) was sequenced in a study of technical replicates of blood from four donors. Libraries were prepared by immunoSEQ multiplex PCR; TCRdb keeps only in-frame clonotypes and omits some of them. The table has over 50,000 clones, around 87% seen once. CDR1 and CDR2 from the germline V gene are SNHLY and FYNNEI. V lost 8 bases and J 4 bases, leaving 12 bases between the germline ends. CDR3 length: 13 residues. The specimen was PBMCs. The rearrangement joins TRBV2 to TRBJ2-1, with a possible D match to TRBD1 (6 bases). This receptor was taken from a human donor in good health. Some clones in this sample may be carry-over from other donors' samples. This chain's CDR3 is CASGTLGYNEQFF. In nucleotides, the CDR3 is TGTGCCAGCGGGACACTAGGGTACAATGAGCAGTTCTTC. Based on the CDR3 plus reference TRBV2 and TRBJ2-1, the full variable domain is EPEVTQTPSHQVTQMGQEVILRCVPISNHLYFYWYRQILGQKVEFLVSFYNNEISEKSEIFDDQFSVERPDGSNFTLKIRSTKLEDSAMYFCASGTLGYNEQFFGPGTRLTVL.